This T cell receptor beta chain was captured by sequencing in a study of regulatory T cells in long-lasting Graves disease. Assembly of TCR beta libraries relied on iRepertoire HTBI primers together with Arm-PCR of CDR3 regions. From the multiplex PCR reads, TCRdb called clonotypes with MiXCR, one entry per CDR3 protein. The sample lists about 430,000 distinct CDR3 sequences, about 15% occurring once. Documented time point: newly diagnosed GD, antithyroid drugs for less than 3 months. Extracted RNA from PBMCs served as the source of the TCR library. An endocrinology unit in Xi'an, China, supplied the patients. Germline V lookup: CDR1 MGHDK, CDR2 SYGVNS. The CDR3 has 14 amino acids. The J segment lost 3 bases and the V segment lost 6 bases, leaving 4 bases of the junction unmatched. Only a few counts were recorded for this clonotype. A further study also used this sample, focusing on T cells in Graves' hyperthyroidism and ophthalmopathy.

The rearrangement links TRBV25-1 to TRBJ2-1; 8 bases map to TRBD2. The specimen comprised peripheral blood mononuclear cells (PBMCs), sampled at new diagnosis, from a patient treated with antithyroid drugs. This clonotype originated in a woman aged 40 to 50 with Graves disease. The CDR3 reads CASRSGSDYNEQFF. DNA for the CDR3: TGTGCCAGCAGGAGCGGGAGTGACTACAATGAGCAGTTCTTC.